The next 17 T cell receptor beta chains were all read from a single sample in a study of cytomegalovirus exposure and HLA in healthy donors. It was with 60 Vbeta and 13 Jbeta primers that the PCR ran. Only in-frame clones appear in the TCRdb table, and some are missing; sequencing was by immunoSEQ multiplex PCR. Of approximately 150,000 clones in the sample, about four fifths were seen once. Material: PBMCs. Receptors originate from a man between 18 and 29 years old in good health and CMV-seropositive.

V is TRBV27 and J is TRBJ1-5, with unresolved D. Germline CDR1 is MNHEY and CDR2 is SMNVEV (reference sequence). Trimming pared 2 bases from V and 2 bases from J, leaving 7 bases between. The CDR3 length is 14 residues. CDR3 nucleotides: TGTGCCAGCAGTTTAAACGGGGGCAATCAGCCCCAGCATTTT. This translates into CASSLNGGNQPQHF.

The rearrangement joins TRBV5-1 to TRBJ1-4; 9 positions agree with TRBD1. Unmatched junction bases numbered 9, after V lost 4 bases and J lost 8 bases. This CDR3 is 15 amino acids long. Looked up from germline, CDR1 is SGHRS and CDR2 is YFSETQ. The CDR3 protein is CASSPTGGLGEKLFF. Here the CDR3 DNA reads TGCGCCAGCAGCCCGACAGGGGGTCTAGGGGAAAAACTGTTTTTT.

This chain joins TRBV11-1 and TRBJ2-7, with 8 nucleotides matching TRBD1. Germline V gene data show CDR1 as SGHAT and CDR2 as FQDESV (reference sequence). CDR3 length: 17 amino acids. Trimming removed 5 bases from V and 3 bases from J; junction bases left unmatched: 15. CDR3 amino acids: CASSIRQGSPPFYEQYF. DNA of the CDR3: TGTGCCAGCAGCATTCGACAGGGGTCCCCTCCATTCTACGAGCAGTACTTC. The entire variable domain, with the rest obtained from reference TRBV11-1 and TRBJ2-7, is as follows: EAEVAQSPRYKITEKSQAVAFWCDPISGHATLYWYRQILGQGPELLVQFQDESVVDDSQLPKDRFSAERLKGVDSTLKIQPAELGDSAMYLCASSIRQGSPPFYEQYFGPGTRLTVT.

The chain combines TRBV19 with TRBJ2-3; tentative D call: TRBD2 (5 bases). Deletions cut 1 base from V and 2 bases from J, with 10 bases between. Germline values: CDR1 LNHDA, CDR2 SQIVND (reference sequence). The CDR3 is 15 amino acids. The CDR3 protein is CASSIGLTVTDTQYF. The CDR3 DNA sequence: TGTGCCAGTAGTATAGGACTAACTGTCACAGATACGCAGTATTTT.

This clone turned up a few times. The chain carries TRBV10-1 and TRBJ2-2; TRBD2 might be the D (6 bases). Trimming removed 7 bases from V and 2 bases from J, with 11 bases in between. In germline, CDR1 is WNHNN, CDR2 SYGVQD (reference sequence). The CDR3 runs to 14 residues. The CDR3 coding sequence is TGCGCCAGCAATCTGGGACTCAACACCGGGGAGCTGTTTTTT. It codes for CASNLGLNTGELFF.

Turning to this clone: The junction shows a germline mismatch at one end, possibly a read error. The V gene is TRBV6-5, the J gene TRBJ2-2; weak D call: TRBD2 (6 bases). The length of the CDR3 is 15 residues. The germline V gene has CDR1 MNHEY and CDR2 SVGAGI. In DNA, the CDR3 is TGTGCCAGCAAGGCGGCGGGAAGGAACGCCGGGGAGCTGTTTTTT. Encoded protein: CASKAAGRNAGELFF.

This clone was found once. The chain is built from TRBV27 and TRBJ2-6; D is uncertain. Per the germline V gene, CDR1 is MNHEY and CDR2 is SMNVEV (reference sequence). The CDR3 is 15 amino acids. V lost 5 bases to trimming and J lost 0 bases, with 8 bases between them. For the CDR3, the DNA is TGTGCCAGCAGTCTCCCCCGCTCTGGGGCCAACGTCCTGACTTTC. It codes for CASSLPRSGANVLTF.

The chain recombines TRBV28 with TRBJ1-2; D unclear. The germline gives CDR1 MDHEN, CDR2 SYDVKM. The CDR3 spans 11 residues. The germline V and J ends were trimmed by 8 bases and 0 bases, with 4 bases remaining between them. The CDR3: CASQTNYGYTF. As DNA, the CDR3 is TGTGCCAGCCAGACTAACTATGGCTACACCTTC.

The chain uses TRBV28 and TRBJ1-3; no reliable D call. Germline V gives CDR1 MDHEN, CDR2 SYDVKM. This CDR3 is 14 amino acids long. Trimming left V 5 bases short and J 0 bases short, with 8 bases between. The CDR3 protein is CASSPGSSGNTIYF. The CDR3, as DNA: TGTGCCAGCAGTCCGGGGTCCTCTGGAAACACCATATATTTT. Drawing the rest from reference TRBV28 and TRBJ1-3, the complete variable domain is DVKVTQSSRYLVKRTGEKVFLECVQDMDHENMFWYRQDPGLGLRLIYFSYDVKMKEKGDIPEGYSVSREKKERFSLILESASTNQTSMYLCASSPGSSGNTIYFGEGSWLTVV.

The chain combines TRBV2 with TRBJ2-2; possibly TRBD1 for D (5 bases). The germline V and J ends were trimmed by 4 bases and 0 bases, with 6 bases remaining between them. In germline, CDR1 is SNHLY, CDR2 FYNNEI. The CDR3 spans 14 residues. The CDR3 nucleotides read TGTGCCAGCAGTGGACAGTCGAACACCGGGGAGCTGTTTTTT. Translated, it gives CASSGQSNTGELFF.

CDR3 sequence (DNA): TGTGCCGGGGGACAGACGGGCGGAGCTTTCTTT. This codes for CAGGQTGGAFF. The genes are TRBV30 and TRBJ1-1; 7 nucleotides line up with TRBD1. The V gene's germline CDR1 is GTSNPN and CDR2 SVGIG (reference sequence). Trimming took 8 bases from V and 10 from J; bases not matched to a gene: 10. The CDR3 has 11 amino acids.

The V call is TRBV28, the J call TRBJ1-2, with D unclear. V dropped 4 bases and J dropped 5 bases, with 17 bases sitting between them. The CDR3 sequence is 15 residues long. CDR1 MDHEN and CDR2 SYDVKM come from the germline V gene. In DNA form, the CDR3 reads TGTGCCAGCAGTTATCATCGGTGGCAGACTTATGGCTACACCTTC. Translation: CASSYHRWQTYGYTF.

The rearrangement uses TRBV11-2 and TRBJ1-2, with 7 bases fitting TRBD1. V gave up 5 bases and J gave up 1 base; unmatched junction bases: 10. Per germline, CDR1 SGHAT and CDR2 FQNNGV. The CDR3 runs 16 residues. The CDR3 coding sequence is TGTGCCAGCAGCCCCTCGGAGGGGGCAGGTAACTATGGCTACACCTTC. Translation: CASSPSEGAGNYGYTF.

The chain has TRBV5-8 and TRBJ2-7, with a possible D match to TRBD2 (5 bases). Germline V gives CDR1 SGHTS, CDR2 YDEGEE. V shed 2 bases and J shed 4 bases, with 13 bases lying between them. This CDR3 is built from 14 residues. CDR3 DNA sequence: TGTGCCAGCAGCTTACAAGCGGCTGAGTACGAGCAGTACTTC. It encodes CASSLQAAEYEQYF.

This CDR3 is CASSQGAASGDTQYF. The CDR3 DNA reads as TGCGCCAGCAGCCAAGGGGCCGCTAGCGGAGATACGCAGTATTTT. The chain carries TRBV4-1 and TRBJ2-3; 7 positions match TRBD2. The CDR3 length is 15 residues. After removal of 1 base from V and 5 bases from J, the junction contained 6 bases not matched to a gene. The germline V gene has CDR1 MGHRA and CDR2 YSYEKL.

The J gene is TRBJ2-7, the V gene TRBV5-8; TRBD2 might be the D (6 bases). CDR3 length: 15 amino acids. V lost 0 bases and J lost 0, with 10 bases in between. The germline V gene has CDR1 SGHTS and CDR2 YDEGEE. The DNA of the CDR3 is TGTGCCAGCAGCTTGGCGGGGGACCCCTCCTACGAGCAGTACTTC. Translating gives CASSLAGDPSYEQYF.

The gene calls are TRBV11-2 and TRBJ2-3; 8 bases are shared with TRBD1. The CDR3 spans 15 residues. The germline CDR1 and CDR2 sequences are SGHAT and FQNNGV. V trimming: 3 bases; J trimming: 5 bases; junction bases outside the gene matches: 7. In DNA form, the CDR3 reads TGTGCCAGCAGCTTCCTATCAGGGGGCAAAGATACGCAGTATTTT. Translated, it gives CASSFLSGGKDTQYF.